The rows below give T cell receptor beta chains drawn from one sample of a study of blood T cell repertoires in COVID-19. Sequencing used immunoSEQ multiplex PCR; TCRdb keeps in-frame clones, though not all of them. This sample has 400,000 to 550,000 clones, with 70% to 90% found just once. Specimen: PBMCs or T cells enriched from blood (not recorded which). All receptors derive from a woman aged 18-30 years with acute COVID-19. CDR3s include the opening cysteine and the closing phenylalanine or tryptophan. D genes are given only for firm matches. Size values are once, few and many counts, or a class for expanded clones, and some rows have none.

CDR3aa: CASSEVTGYGYTF
CDR3nt: TGTGCCAGCAGTGAGGTGACGGGCTATGGCTACACCTTC
abundance: -
d_gene: -
v_gene: TRBV6-1
j_gene: TRBJ1-2

CDR3aa: CATSRGGGQSYEQYF
CDR3nt: TGTGCCACCAGCAGAGGCGGGGGGCAATCCTACGAGCAGTACTTC
abundance: -
d_gene: TRBD2
v_gene: TRBV15
j_gene: TRBJ2-7

CDR3aa: CASSPRLADTGELFF
CDR3nt: TGTGCCAGCTCACCTCGACTAGCGGACACCGGGGAGCTGTTTTTT
abundance: once
d_gene: TRBD2
v_gene: TRBV18
j_gene: TRBJ2-2

CDR3aa: CASISGVPTDTQYF
CDR3nt: TGTGCCAGCATTAGTGGAGTTCCAACAGATACGCAGTATTTT
abundance: -
d_gene: -
v_gene: TRBV5-6
j_gene: TRBJ2-3

CDR3aa: CASSPIDQPQHF
CDR3nt: TGTGCCAGCAGCCCTATCGATCAACCCCAGCATTTT
abundance: -
d_gene: -
v_gene: TRBV2
j_gene: TRBJ1-5

CDR3aa: CASHRGQDTQYF
CDR3nt: TGTGCCAGCCACAGGGGGCAGGATACGCAGTATTTT
abundance: once
d_gene: TRBD1
v_gene: TRBV2
j_gene: TRBJ2-3

CDR3aa: CAWSRASGHNEQFF
CDR3nt: TGTGCCTGGAGTCGGGCTAGCGGGCACAATGAGCAGTTCTTC
abundance: -
d_gene: TRBD2
v_gene: TRBV30
j_gene: TRBJ2-1

CDR3aa: CAWTDLRGAQEKLFF
CDR3nt: TGTGCCTGGACCGACCTCCGGGGGGCTCAGGAAAAACTGTTTTTT
abundance: -
d_gene: -
v_gene: TRBV30
j_gene: TRBJ1-4

CDR3aa: CASSIAGDGYTF
CDR3nt: TGTGCCAGTAGTATAGCAGGGGACGGCTACACCTTC
abundance: -
d_gene: -
v_gene: TRBV19
j_gene: TRBJ1-2

CDR3aa: CASSSGTGDIIGTEAFF
CDR3nt: TGTGCCAGCAGCTCCGGGACAGGGGATATCATAGGCACTGAAGCTTTCTTT
abundance: -
d_gene: TRBD1
v_gene: TRBV7-9
j_gene: TRBJ1-1

CDR3aa: CASNGGERGALYGYTF
CDR3nt: TGTGCCAGCAACGGGGGTGAACGGGGCGCGCTCTATGGCTACACCTTC
abundance: -
d_gene: -
v_gene: TRBV9
j_gene: TRBJ1-2

CDR3aa: CASRTPRQGERQPQHF
CDR3nt: TGTGCCAGCAGGACCCCGAGACAGGGGGAGAGGCAGCCCCAGCATTTT
abundance: -
d_gene: TRBD1
v_gene: TRBV28
j_gene: TRBJ1-5

CDR3aa: CASSYDRGTGELFF
CDR3nt: TGTGCCAGCAGTTACGACAGGGGCACCGGGGAGCTGTTTTTT
abundance: -
d_gene: TRBD1
v_gene: TRBV6-5
j_gene: TRBJ2-2

CDR3aa: CASLAGLYNEQFF
CDR3nt: TGTGCCAGCTTAGCGGGGCTATACAATGAGCAGTTCTTC
abundance: -
d_gene: TRBD2
v_gene: TRBV28
j_gene: TRBJ2-1

CDR3aa: CASSSAYEQYF
CDR3nt: TGTGCCAGCAGTTCCGCCTACGAGCAGTACTTC
abundance: -
d_gene: -
v_gene: TRBV6-2/TRBV6-3
j_gene: TRBJ2-7

CDR3aa: CASSQGITGELFF
CDR3nt: TGTGCCAGCAGCCAAGGTATAACCGGGGAGCTGTTTTTT
abundance: once
d_gene: -
v_gene: TRBV3-1/TRBV3-2
j_gene: TRBJ2-2

CDR3aa: CASSQDGWGGYEQYF
CDR3nt: TGTGCCAGCAGCCAAGATGGTTGGGGGGGTTACGAGCAGTACTTC
abundance: -
d_gene: TRBD2
v_gene: TRBV3-1/TRBV3-2
j_gene: TRBJ2-7

CDR3aa: CASSEVTAGGTQYF
CDR3nt: TGTGCCAGCAGTGAAGTCACGGCGGGAGGAACCCAGTACTTC
abundance: -
d_gene: TRBD2
v_gene: TRBV6-1
j_gene: TRBJ2-5

CDR3aa: CASSPGGGYEQFF
CDR3nt: TGTGCTAGCAGCCCGGGCGGGGGGTATGAGCAGTTCTTC
abundance: -
d_gene: TRBD2
v_gene: TRBV7-7
j_gene: TRBJ2-1

CDR3aa: CASSLGGGYEQFF
CDR3nt: TGCGCCAGCAGCTTGGGGGGCGGCTATGAGCAGTTCTTC
abundance: -
d_gene: -
v_gene: TRBV5-1
j_gene: TRBJ2-1

CDR3aa: CASVNRRNTEAFF
CDR3nt: TGTGCCAGCGTTAACAGAAGGAACACTGAAGCTTTCTTT
abundance: -
d_gene: -
v_gene: TRBV2
j_gene: TRBJ1-1

CDR3aa: CATSVTGVGQYF
CDR3nt: TGTGCCACCAGTGTTACCGGGGTAGGGCAGTATTTT
abundance: -
d_gene: -
v_gene: TRBV24-1
j_gene: TRBJ2-3

CDR3aa: CASSPDPKYGYTF
CDR3nt: TGTGCCAGCAGCCCAGACCCCAAATATGGCTACACCTTC
abundance: -
d_gene: -
v_gene: TRBV3-1/TRBV3-2
j_gene: TRBJ1-2

CDR3aa: CASSRLTVNTEAFF
CDR3nt: TGTGCCAGCAGCCGCCTAACAGTGAACACTGAAGCTTTCTTT
abundance: -
d_gene: -
v_gene: TRBV5-6
j_gene: TRBJ1-1

CDR3aa: CASSLYRTSDDIQYF
CDR3nt: TGTGCCAGCAGCTTGTACCGAACTAGTGATGACATTCAGTACTTC
abundance: -
d_gene: -
v_gene: TRBV5-4
j_gene: TRBJ2-4

CDR3aa: CASPGTPQGAGGYTF
CDR3nt: TGTGCCAGCCCTGGGACCCCACAGGGGGCTGGTGGCTACACCTTC
abundance: -
d_gene: TRBD1
v_gene: TRBV19
j_gene: TRBJ1-2

CDR3aa: CASSHPRDRSSYNSPLHF
CDR3nt: TGCGCCAGCAGCCACCCTCGGGACAGAAGCTCCTATAATTCACCCCTCCACTTT
abundance: -
d_gene: TRBD1
v_gene: TRBV4-3
j_gene: TRBJ1-6

CDR3aa: CASREGGRAPYGYTF
CDR3nt: TGTGCCAGCAGGGAAGGGGGCAGGGCACCCTATGGCTACACCTTC
abundance: -
d_gene: TRBD1
v_gene: TRBV27
j_gene: TRBJ1-2

CDR3aa: CASSPRQGVREQYF
CDR3nt: TGTGCCAGCTCACCCCGACAGGGGGTTAGGGAGCAGTACTTC
abundance: -
d_gene: TRBD1
v_gene: TRBV18
j_gene: TRBJ2-7

CDR3aa: CASSTLRGGGPQHF
CDR3nt: TGTGCCAGCAGTACATTACGCGGGGGTGGGCCCCAGCATTTT
abundance: once
d_gene: -
v_gene: TRBV6-2/TRBV6-3
j_gene: TRBJ1-5

CDR3aa: CASSPGQESTEAFF
CDR3nt: TGTGCCAGCAGCCCCGGACAGGAATCGACTGAAGCTTTCTTT
abundance: -
d_gene: TRBD1
v_gene: TRBV11-3
j_gene: TRBJ1-1